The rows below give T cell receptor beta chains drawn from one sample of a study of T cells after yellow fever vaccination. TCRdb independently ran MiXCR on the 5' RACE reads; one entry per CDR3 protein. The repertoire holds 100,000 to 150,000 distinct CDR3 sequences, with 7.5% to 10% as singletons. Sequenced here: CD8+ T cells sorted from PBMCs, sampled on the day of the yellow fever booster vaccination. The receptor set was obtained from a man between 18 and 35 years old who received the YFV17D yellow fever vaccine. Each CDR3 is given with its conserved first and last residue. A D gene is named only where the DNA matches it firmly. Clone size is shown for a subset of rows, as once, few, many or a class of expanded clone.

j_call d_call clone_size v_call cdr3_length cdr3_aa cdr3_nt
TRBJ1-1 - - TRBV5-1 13 CASSLMGRTEAFF TGCGCCAGCAGCTTAATGGGACGCACTGAAGCTTTCTTT
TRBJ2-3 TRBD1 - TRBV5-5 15 CASSLVSGGMYTQYF TGTGCCAGCAGCTTGGTGTCAGGGGGCATGTATACGCAGTATTTT
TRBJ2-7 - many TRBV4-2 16 CASSQDGAIPSYEQYF TGTGCCAGCAGCCAAGATGGGGCCATCCCCTCCTACGAGCAGTACTTC
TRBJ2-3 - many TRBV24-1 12 CATLQGRDTQYF TGTGCCACCCTCCAGGGGAGGGATACGCAGTATTTT
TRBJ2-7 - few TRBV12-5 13 CASGLSQREEQYF TGTGCTAGTGGTTTGTCCCAAAGGGAGGAGCAGTACTTC
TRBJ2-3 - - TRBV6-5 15 CASSPNGQITDTQYF TGTGCCAGCAGCCCTAACGGACAGATTACAGATACGCAGTATTTT
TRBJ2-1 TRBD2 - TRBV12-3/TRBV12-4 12 CASSGEGNEQFF TGTGCCAGCAGTGGGGAGGGAAATGAGCAGTTCTTC
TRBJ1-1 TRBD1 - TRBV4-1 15 CASSQPRGPNTEAFF TGCGCCAGCAGCCAGCCCAGGGGGCCGAACACTGAAGCTTTCTTT
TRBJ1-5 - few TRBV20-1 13 CSAPSFSNQPQHF TGCAGTGCCCCCAGCTTCAGCAATCAGCCCCAGCATTTT
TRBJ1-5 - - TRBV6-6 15 CASSYSIFGNQPQHF TGTGCCAGCAGTTACAGTATTTTCGGCAATCAGCCCCAGCATTTT
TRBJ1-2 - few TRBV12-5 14 CASGLRHDFYGYTF TGTGCTAGTGGTTTGCGACACGACTTTTATGGCTACACCTTC
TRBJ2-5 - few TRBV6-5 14 CASSYGADTETQYF TGTGCCAGCAGCTACGGAGCGGACACAGAGACCCAGTACTTC
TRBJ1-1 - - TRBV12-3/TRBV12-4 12 CASSRATQGAFF TGTGCCAGCAGCCGGGCTACCCAAGGAGCTTTCTTT
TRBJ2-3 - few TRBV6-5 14 CASNQGIGTDTQYF TGTGCCAGCAACCAGGGAATAGGCACAGATACGCAGTATTTT
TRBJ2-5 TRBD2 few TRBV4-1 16 CASSQPLAGGKETQYF TGCGCCAGCAGCCAACCACTAGCGGGGGGGAAAGAGACCCAGTACTTC
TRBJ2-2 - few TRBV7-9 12 CASSPAMGELFF TGTGCCAGCAGCCCTGCTATGGGGGAGCTGTTTTTT
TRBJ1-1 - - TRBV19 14 CASSQAGGATEAFF TGTGCCAGTAGCCAGGCCGGCGGGGCCACTGAAGCTTTCTTT
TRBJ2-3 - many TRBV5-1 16 CASSLVWGAGTDTQYF TGCGCCAGCAGCTTGGTGTGGGGGGCCGGCACAGATACGCAGTATTTT
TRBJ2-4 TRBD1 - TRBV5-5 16 CASSLPGQGVEDIQYF TGTGCCAGCAGCCTTCCGGGACAGGGCGTAGAAGACATTCAGTACTTC
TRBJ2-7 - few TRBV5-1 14 CASSSGLSSYEQYF TGCGCCAGCAGCTCAGGTTTAAGCTCCTACGAGCAGTACTTC
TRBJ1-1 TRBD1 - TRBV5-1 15 CASRISGGEYTEAFF TGCGCCAGCAGAATTTCAGGGGGCGAGTACACTGAAGCTTTCTTT
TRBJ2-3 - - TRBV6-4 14 CASSPDSATDTQYF TGTGCCAGCAGCCCCGACAGCGCCACAGATACGCAGTATTTT
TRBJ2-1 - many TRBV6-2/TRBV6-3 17 CASSYSLEAGYYNEQFF TGTGCCAGCAGTTACTCACTCGAGGCGGGGTATTACAATGAGCAGTTCTTC
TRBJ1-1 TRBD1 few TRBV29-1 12 CSAETGVTEAFF TGCAGCGCTGAGACAGGGGTAACTGAAGCTTTCTTT
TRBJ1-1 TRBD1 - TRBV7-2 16 CASSSLLGQKNTEAFF TGTGCCAGCAGCTCACTACTGGGACAGAAGAACACTGAAGCTTTCTTT
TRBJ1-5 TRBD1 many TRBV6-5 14 CASRAGQGYQPQHF TGTGCCAGCAGAGCGGGACAGGGGTATCAGCCCCAGCATTTT